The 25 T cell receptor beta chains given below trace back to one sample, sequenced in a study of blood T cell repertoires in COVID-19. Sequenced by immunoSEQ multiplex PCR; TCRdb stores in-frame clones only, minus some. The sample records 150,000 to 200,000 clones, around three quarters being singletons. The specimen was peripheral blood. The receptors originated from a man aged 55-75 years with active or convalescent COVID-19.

CDR3: CASSSGYDNTDTQYF. Written as DNA, the CDR3 is TGCGCCAGCAGCAGCGGGTACGATAACACAGATACGCAGTATTTT. The chain links TRBV5-1 to TRBJ2-3, with D possibly matching TRBD2 (6 bases). Germline V CDR1 and CDR2: SGHRS, YFSETQ. This CDR3 has 15 amino acids. V was trimmed by 4 bases and J by 2 bases, leaving 14 bases between them. Together with reference TRBV5-1 and TRBJ2-3, the CDR3 gives the full variable domain: KAGVTQTPRYLIKTRGQQVTLSCSPISGHRSVSWYQQTPGQGLQFLFEYFSETQRNKGNFPGRFSGRQFSNSRSEMNVSTLELGDSALYLCASSSGYDNTDTQYFGPGTRLTVL.

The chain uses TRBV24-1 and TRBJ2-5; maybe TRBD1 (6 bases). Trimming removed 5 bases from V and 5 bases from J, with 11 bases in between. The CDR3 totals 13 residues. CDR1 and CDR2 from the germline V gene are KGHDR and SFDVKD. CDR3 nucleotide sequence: TGTGCCACCAGTGTGGGGGCGCGTGAGACCCAGTACTTC. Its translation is CATSVGARETQYF.

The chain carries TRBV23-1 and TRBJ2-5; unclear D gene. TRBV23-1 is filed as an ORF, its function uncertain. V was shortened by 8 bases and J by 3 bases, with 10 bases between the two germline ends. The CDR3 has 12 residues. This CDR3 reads CASPPGEETQYF. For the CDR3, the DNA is TGCGCCAGCCCGCCGGGTGAAGAGACCCAGTACTTC.

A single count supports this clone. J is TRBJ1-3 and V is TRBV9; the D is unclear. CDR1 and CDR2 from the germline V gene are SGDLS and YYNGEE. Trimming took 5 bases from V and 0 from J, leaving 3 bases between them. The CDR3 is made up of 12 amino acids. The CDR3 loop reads CASRSSGNTIYF. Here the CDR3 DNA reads TGTGCCAGCAGGAGCTCTGGAAACACCATATATTTT.

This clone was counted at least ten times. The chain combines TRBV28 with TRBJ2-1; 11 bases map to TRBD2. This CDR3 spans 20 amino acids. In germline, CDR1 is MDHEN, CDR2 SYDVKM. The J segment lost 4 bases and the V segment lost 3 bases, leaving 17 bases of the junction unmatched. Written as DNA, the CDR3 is TGTGCCAGCAGTTTTTTAAGGGGTAGCGGGAGGGCAGGGCCATACAATGAGCAGTTCTTC. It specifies CASSFLRGSGRAGPYNEQFF. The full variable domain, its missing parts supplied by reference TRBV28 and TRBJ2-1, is DVKVTQSSRYLVKRTGEKVFLECVQDMDHENMFWYRQDPGLGLRLIYFSYDVKMKEKGDIPEGYSVSREKKERFSLILESASTNQTSMYLCASSFLRGSGRAGPYNEQFFGPGTRLTVL.

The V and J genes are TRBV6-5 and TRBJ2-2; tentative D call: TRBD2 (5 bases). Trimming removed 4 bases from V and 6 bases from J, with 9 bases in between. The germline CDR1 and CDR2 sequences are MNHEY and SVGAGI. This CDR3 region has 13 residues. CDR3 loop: CASSSGGAGELFF. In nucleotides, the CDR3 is TGTGCCAGCAGTTCAGGAGGAGCCGGGGAGCTGTTTTTT.

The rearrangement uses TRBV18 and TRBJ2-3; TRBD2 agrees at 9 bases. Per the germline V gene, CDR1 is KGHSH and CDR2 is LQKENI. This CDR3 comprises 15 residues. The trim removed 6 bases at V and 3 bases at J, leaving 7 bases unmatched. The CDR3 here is CASSPLGLATDTQYF. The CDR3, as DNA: TGTGCCAGCTCCCCTCTCGGACTAGCGACAGATACGCAGTATTTT.

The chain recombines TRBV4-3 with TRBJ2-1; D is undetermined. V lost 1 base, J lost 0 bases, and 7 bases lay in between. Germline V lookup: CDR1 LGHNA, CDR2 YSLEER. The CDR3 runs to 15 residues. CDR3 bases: TGCGCCAGCAGCCAAGGCCACGGCTCCTACAATGAGCAGTTCTTC. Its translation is CASSQGHGSYNEQFF.

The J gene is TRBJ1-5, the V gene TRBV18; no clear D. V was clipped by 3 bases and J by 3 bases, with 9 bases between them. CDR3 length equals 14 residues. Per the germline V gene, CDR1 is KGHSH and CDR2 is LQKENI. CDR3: CASSPQIDNQPQHF. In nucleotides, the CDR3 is TGTGCCAGCTCACCCCAAATAGACAATCAGCCCCAGCATTTT.

In DNA, the CDR3 is TGTGCCAGCAGCCCGCGGACAGGGGGCAGCGAGCAGTACTTC. Encoded protein: CASSPRTGGSEQYF. The rearrangement uses TRBV9 and TRBJ2-7; 11 nucleotides match TRBD1. This CDR3 is built from 14 residues. V gave up 4 bases and J gave up 6 bases; unmatched junction bases: 6. The germline V gene has CDR1 SGDLS and CDR2 YYNGEE.

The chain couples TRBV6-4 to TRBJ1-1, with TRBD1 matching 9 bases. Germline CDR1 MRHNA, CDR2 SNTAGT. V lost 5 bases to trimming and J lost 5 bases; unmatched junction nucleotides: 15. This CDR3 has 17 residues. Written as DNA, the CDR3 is TGTGCCAGCAGTCCGACCGGGACAGGGACACCGTGGACTGAAGCTTTCTTT. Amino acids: CASSPTGTGTPWTEAFF.

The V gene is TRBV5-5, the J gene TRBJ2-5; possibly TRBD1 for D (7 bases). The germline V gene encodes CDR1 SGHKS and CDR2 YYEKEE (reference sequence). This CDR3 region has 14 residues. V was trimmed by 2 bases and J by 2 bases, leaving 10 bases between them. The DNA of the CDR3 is TGTGCCAGCAGCTTCGCGGGACAGCAAGAGACCCAGTACTTC. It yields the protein CASSFAGQQETQYF.

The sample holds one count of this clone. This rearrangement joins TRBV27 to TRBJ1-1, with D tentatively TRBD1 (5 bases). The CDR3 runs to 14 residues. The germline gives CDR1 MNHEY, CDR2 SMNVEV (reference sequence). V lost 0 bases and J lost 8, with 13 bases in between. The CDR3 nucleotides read TGTGCCAGCAGTTTATCGGGGGGTCCGAGGGAAGCTTTCTTT. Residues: CASSLSGGPREAFF.

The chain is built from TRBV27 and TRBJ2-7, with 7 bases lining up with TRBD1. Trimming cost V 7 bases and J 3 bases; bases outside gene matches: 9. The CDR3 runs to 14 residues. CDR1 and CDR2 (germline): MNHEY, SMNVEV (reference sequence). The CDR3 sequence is CASTATGLVYEQYF. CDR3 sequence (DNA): TGTGCCAGCACTGCGACAGGGCTGGTCTACGAGCAGTACTTC.

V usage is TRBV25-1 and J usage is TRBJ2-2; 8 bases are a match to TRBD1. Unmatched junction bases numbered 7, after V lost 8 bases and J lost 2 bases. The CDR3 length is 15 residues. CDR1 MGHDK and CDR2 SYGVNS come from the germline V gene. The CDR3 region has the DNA TGTGCCAGCGGAGGACAGGGAGCTAACACCGGGGAGCTGTTTTTT. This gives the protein CASGGQGANTGELFF.

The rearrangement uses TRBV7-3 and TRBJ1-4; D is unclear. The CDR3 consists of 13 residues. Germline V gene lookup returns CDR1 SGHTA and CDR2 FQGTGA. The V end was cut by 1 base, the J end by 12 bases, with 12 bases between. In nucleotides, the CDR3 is TGTGCCAGCAGCTTAATCCGTAGTAGCGAACTGTTTTTT. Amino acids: CASSLIRSSELFF. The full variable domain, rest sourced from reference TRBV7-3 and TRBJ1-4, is GAGVSQTPSNKVTEKGKYVELRCDPISGHTALYWYRQSLGQGPEFLIYFQGTGAADDSGLPNDRFFAVRPEGSVSTLKIQRTERGDSAVYLCASSLIRSSELFFGSGTQLSVL.

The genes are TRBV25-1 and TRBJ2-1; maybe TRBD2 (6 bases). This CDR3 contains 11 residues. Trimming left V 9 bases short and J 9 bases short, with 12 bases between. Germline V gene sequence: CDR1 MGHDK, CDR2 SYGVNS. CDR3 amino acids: CASQEGLEQFF. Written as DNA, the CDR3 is TGTGCCAGTCAGGAGGGGCTTGAGCAGTTCTTC. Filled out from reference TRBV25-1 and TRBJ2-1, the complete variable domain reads EADIYQTPRYLVIGTGKKITLECSQTMGHDKMYWYQQDPGMELHLIHYSYGVNSTEKGDLSSESTVSRIRTEHFPLTLESARPSHTSQYLCASQEGLEQFFGPGTRLTVL.

CDR3 protein: CASSLAPYTSTDTQYF. CDR3 DNA sequence: TGTGCCAGCAGCTTAGCACCGTATACTAGCACAGATACGCAGTATTTT. The chain has TRBV7-9 and TRBJ2-3, with D unclear. The CDR3 totals 16 residues. Deletions cut 0 bases from V and 0 bases from J, with 10 bases between. Per the germline V gene, CDR1 is SEHNR and CDR2 is FQNEAQ (reference sequence).

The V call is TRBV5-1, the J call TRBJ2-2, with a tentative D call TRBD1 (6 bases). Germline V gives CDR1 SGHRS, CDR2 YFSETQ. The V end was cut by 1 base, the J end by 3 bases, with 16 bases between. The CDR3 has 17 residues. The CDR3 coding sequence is TGCGCCAGCAGCTTGCCTCGACAGGCCAGATACACCGGGGAGCTGTTTTTT. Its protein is CASSLPRQARYTGELFF.

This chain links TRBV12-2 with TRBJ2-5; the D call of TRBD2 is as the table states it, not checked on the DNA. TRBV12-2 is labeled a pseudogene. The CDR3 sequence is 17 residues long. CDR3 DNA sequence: TGTGCAAGTCGCCCTAGCCGAATTCGGACTACCCAAGAGACCCAGTACTTC. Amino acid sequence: CASRPSRIRTTQETQYF.

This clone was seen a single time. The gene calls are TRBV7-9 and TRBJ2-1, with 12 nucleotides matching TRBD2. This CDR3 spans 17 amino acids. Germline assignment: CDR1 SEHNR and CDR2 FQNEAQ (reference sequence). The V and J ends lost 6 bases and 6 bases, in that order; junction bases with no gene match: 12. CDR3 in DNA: TGTGCCAGCAGTCACACCTCGACTAGCGGGGGACCCAATGAGCAGTTCTTC. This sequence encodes CASSHTSTSGGPNEQFF.

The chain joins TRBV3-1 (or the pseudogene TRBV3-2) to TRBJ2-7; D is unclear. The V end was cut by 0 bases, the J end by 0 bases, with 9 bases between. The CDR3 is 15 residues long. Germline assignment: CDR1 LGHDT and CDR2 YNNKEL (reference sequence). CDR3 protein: CASSQDQRDSYEQYF. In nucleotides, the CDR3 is TGTGCCAGCAGCCAAGATCAGCGCGACTCCTACGAGCAGTACTTC.

CDR3 amino acids: CASSRLGPYEQYF. CDR3 bases: TGTGCCAGCAGCCGTTTGGGGCCCTACGAGCAGTACTTC. The chain combines TRBV6-5 with TRBJ2-7; TRBD1 might be the D (5 bases). The CDR3 has 13 amino acids. Germline V gene lookup returns CDR1 MNHEY and CDR2 SVGAGI. The ends were cut back, 6 bases at V and 2 bases at J, with 11 bases in the middle.

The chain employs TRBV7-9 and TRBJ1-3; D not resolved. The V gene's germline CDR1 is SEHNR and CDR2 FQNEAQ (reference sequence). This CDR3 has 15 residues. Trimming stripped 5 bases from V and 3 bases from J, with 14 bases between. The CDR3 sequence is CASSLMWGGGNTIYF. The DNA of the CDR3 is TGTGCCAGCAGCCTGATGTGGGGAGGTGGAAACACCATATATTTT.

CDR3 sequence (DNA): TGTGCCAGCTCACCAGGGGGACAGGGGATCTCCGAGCAGTACTTC. This codes for CASSPGGQGISEQYF. The chain joins TRBV18 to TRBJ2-7; TRBD1 agrees at 10 bases. Per germline, CDR1 KGHSH and CDR2 LQKENI. The CDR3 sequence is 15 residues long. V was clipped by 2 bases and J by 6 bases; unmatched bases: 7.